Shown below are 17 T cell receptor beta chains from a single sample sequenced in a study of T-cell reconstitution after alpha-beta-depleted transplantation in children (dated by TCRdb to about 2016). What this sample's treatment or condition label stands for: allogeneic hematopoietic cell transplantation with graft depleted of TCRalphabeta T cells and CD19 B cells. The protocol used for the library was PCR. Sequencing was carried out with an Illumina HiSeq 2500. Molecular barcoding was employed in the preparation of TCR libraries, with unique molecular identifiers being used to normalize TCRbeta repertoire quantification. TCRdb trimmed public reads at Q25 via fastp, called clones via MiXCR and kept in-frame beta chains. Rows with one shared CDR3 protein collapse into an entry with the most common genes and DNA. Recorded for this sample are about 90,000 distinct CDR3 sequences; roughly a sixth of them occurred a single time. The ten largest account for 15% to 20% of the sample.

Sequencing used PBMCs, mostly from graft donor cells, obtained 180 days after TCRalphabeta/CD19-depleted stem cell transplant. Receptors were obtained from a male patient aged 2 to 10 who had a stem cell transplant for acute lymphoblastic leukemia, so the T cells may come from the graft donor.

This clonotype occurred a few times. The rearrangement joins TRBV6-5 to TRBJ1-2; 7 nucleotides match TRBD1. With 7 bases clipped from V and 2 bases from J, the junction kept 22 bases outside the gene matches. The CDR3 covers 19 residues. The germline gives CDR1 MNHEY, CDR2 SVGAGI. The CDR3 sequence is CASTFPLWGQRRSNYGYTF. The CDR3 DNA follows: TGTGCCAGCACTTTTCCCCTCTGGGGACAGCGCCGGTCCAACTATGGCTACACCTTC.

This clonotype was observed once. The V call is TRBV7-2, the J call TRBJ2-5, with D tentatively TRBD2 (5 bases). Trimming left V 1 base short and J 2 bases short, with 11 bases between. The CDR3 covers 15 residues. Germline lookup yields CDR1 SGHTA and CDR2 FQGNSA. The CDR3 coding sequence is TGTGCCAGCAGCTTAGTGGTAGCGAGACAAGAGACCCAGTACTTC. Protein product: CASSLVVARQETQYF.

V and J are TRBV12-3 or TRBV12-4 and TRBJ2-5; the D call may be TRBD1 or TRBD2 (6 bases each). The CDR3 is 14 amino acids. Trimming cost V 5 bases and J 5 bases, with 15 bases left between them. The CDR3 bases are TGTGCCAGCAGTGACGAGAGGGGGGCCGAGACCCAGTACTTC. Amino acid sequence: CASSDERGAETQYF.

In this sample, this clonotype turned up many times. The rearrangement uses TRBV15 and TRBJ1-2; D is unclear. V gave up 0 bases and J gave up 8 bases, with 10 bases separating them. Germline V gives CDR1 LNHNV, CDR2 YYDKDF (reference sequence). The length of the CDR3 is 13 residues. The CDR3 protein is CATSRDSNGGYTF. CDR3 DNA sequence: TGTGCCACCAGCAGAGATTCAAATGGGGGCTACACCTTC.

V and J are TRBV28 and TRBJ1-2; a possible D gene is TRBD1 (6 bases). This CDR3 comprises 13 residues. Trimming pared 6 bases from V and 2 bases from J, leaving 10 bases between. Germline V gene data show CDR1 as MDHEN and CDR2 as SYDVKM. CDR3 DNA sequence: TGTGCCAGCAGAGATACAGGGAACTATGGCTACACCTTC. As protein: CASRDTGNYGYTF.

This clonotype was detected ten times or more. This sequence joins TRBV10-3 and TRBJ1-6; D is perhaps TRBD1 (6 bases). Germline V gives CDR1 ENHRY, CDR2 SYGVKD. Trimming left V 5 bases short and J 8 bases short, with 13 bases between. The CDR3 contains 14 residues. CDR3 loop: CAISRDTEYSPLHF. CDR3 nucleotides: TGTGCCATCAGTCGGGACACCGAATATTCACCCCTCCACTTT.

The table lists this clonotype with a few counts. This CDR3 is CASSLDRGYTF. CDR3 nucleotide sequence: TGTGCCAGCAGCTTGGACAGAGGCTACACCTTC. The chain joins TRBV5-5 to TRBJ1-2; D not resolved. Germline assignment: CDR1 SGHKS and CDR2 YYEKEE (reference sequence). V was clipped by 0 bases and J by 8 bases, with 5 bases between them. The CDR3 extends over 11 amino acids.

The V call is TRBV11-2, the J call TRBJ2-2; tentatively, D is TRBD2 (6 bases). The CDR3 contains 19 residues. Germline V CDR1 and CDR2: SGHAT, FQNNGV. Trimming shortened V by 5 bases and J by 4 bases, and 26 bases separated the two germline ends. As DNA, the CDR3 is TGTGCCAGCAGCCCGCCCGGGGGTACCTACGTCCTAGGCACCGGGGAGCTGTTTTTT. Translating gives CASSPPGGTYVLGTGELFF.

Only a few counts were recorded for this clonotype. The V and J genes are TRBV7-9 and TRBJ1-1, with D tentatively TRBD1 (6 bases). Trimming pared 1 base from V and 8 bases from J, leaving 14 bases between. The CDR3 is 14 amino acids. Germline CDR1 SEHNR, CDR2 FQNEAQ (reference sequence). CDR3 amino acids: CASSLVLRGGEAFF. CDR3 sequence (DNA): TGTGCCAGCAGCTTAGTCCTCAGGGGCGGGGAAGCTTTCTTT.

At least ten counts were recorded for this clonotype. V is TRBV20-1 and J is TRBJ2-3; D could derive from TRBD1 or TRBD2 (5 bases each). Germline assignment: CDR1 DFQATT and CDR2 SNEGSKA (reference sequence). The ends were cut back, 0 bases at V and 5 bases at J, with 15 bases in the middle. This CDR3 contains 15 residues. CDR3 sequence reads: CSAREVGGGRDTQYF. DNA of the CDR3: TGCAGTGCTAGAGAGGTTGGGGGTGGACGAGATACGCAGTATTTT.

This clonotype was seen more than once but under ten times. The genes are TRBV20-1 and TRBJ2-5, with unresolved D. Trimming stripped 3 bases from V and 3 bases from J, with 11 bases between. The CDR3 loop spans 13 amino acids. Germline CDR1 DFQATT, CDR2 SNEGSKA (reference sequence). CDR3 region: CSASFGYEETQYF. CDR3 nucleotides: TGCAGTGCTAGTTTCGGCTACGAAGAGACCCAGTACTTC.

This clonotype was detected only a few times. The chain couples TRBV27 to TRBJ2-7; no reliable D call. The CDR3 totals 15 residues. Germline V CDR1 and CDR2: MNHEY, SMNVEV (reference sequence). The ends were cut back, 5 bases at V and 2 bases at J, with 16 bases in the middle. The CDR3 DNA follows: TGTGCCAGCAGTATTTCCCCTGACGGCCCCTACGAGCAGTACTTC. Protein: CASSISPDGPYEQYF.

In this sample, this clonotype turned up a few times. The V call is TRBV5-1, the J call TRBJ1-1, with no clear D. Trimming left V 4 bases short and J 1 base short, with 17 bases between. The germline gives CDR1 SGHRS, CDR2 YFSETQ. CDR3 length: 16 amino acids. CDR3 region: CASSQDTIRQNTEAFF. As DNA, the CDR3 is TGCGCCAGCAGCCAAGACACAATACGACAGAACACTGAAGCTTTCTTT. Looking up the rest from reference TRBV5-1 and TRBJ1-1 gives the full variable domain: KAGVTQTPRYLIKTRGQQVTLSCSPISGHRSVSWYQQTPGQGLQFLFEYFSETQRNKGNFPGRFSGRQFSNSRSEMNVSTLELGDSALYLCASSQDTIRQNTEAFFGQGTRLTVV.

The table lists this clonotype with many counts. The chain carries TRBV29-1 and TRBJ1-1, with unresolved D. The CDR3 runs 13 residues. From germline, CDR1 is SQVTM and CDR2 ANQGSEA. The V and J ends lost 4 bases and 2 bases respectively, with 11 bases between them. CDR3 nucleotide sequence: TGCAGCGTTGTTGTATTCCCCAACACTGAAGCTTTCTTT. Encoded protein: CSVVVFPNTEAFF.

This clonotype was counted at least ten times. The gene calls are TRBV4-3 and TRBJ2-3, with 7 nucleotides matching TRBD2. CDR1 LGHNA and CDR2 YSLEER come from the germline V gene. With V trimmed by 0 bases and J by 5 bases, 5 bases remained unmatched. The CDR3 has 15 amino acids. DNA for the CDR3: TGCGCCAGCAGCCAAGATCGGGCTAGCGGAGATACGCAGTATTTT. It encodes CASSQDRASGDTQYF.

The chain employs TRBV12-3 or TRBV12-4 and TRBJ1-2, with D hard to call. This CDR3 has 16 amino acids. With 2 bases removed from V and 7 bases from J, the gap between germline ends came to 20 bases. DNA for the CDR3: TGTGCCAGCAGTTTACTAATGGGTAGGGCGTCATTTGGCTACACCTTC. Protein product: CASSLLMGRASFGYTF.

The table lists this clonotype with a few counts. The chain links TRBV12-3 or TRBV12-4 to TRBJ2-7; unclear D gene. V was shortened by 3 bases and J by 4 bases, with 7 bases between the two germline ends. There are 12 residues in the CDR3. CDR3 DNA sequence: TGTGCCAGCAGTTTTCGGCGTTACGAGCAGTACTTC. Its translation: CASSFRRYEQYF.